This entry lists 17 T cell receptor beta chains sequenced from one sample in a study of regulatory T cells in long-lasting Graves disease. Time point noted: newly diagnosed GD, antithyroid drugs for less than 3 months. Generation of the TCR library employed RNA extracted from PBMCs. CDR3-region Arm-PCR and iRepertoire HTBI primers produced the TCR beta libraries. From the multiplex PCR reads, TCRdb called clonotypes with MiXCR, one entry per CDR3 protein. The sample records under 500,000 distinct CDR3 sequences, 16% being singletons. These same records also appear under a second study, on T cells in Graves' hyperthyroidism and ophthalmopathy.

The sequencing used peripheral blood mononuclear cells (PBMCs), collected at new diagnosis, from a patient treated with antithyroid drugs. These receptors were taken from a woman in her 30s with Graves disease.

The rearrangement uses TRBV27 and TRBJ1-4, with D maybe TRBD1 (5 bases). The CDR3 runs to 14 residues. Between the trimmed V and J ends, which lost 7 bases and 0 bases, there was a span of 9 bases. Germline assignment: CDR1 MNHEY and CDR2 SMNVEV (reference sequence). CDR3 protein: CASKKGTTNEKLFF. CDR3 in DNA: TGTGCCAGCAAAAAGGGGACAACTAATGAAAAACTGTTTTTT.

This clonotype was counted between two and nine times. The chain is built from TRBV20-1 and TRBJ1-1; D not resolved. The germline CDR1 and CDR2 sequences are DFQATT and SNEGSKA (reference sequence). V dropped 0 bases and J dropped 4 bases, with 18 bases sitting between them. CDR3 length equals 16 residues. The CDR3 region is CSARDYFSSGGTEAFF. For the CDR3, the DNA is TGCAGTGCTAGAGATTACTTCTCCTCGGGAGGCACTGAAGCTTTCTTT.

This clonotype has just a few counts. The chain joins TRBV7-9 to TRBJ2-7; D might be TRBD1 (6 bases). Germline CDR1 is SEHNR and CDR2 is FQNEAQ (reference sequence). The CDR3 runs 14 residues. The V end was cut by 5 bases, the J end by 0 bases, with 11 bases between. CDR3 amino acids: CASSKDRYSYEQYF. CDR3 DNA sequence: TGTGCCAGCAGCAAAGACAGGTACTCCTACGAGCAGTACTTC. Combining the CDR3 with reference TRBV7-9 and TRBJ2-7 gives the whole variable domain DTGVSQNPRHKITKRGQNVTFRCDPISEHNRLYWYRQTLGQGPEFLTYFQNEAQLEKSRLLSDRFSAERPKGSFSTLEIQRTEQGDSAMYLCASSKDRYSYEQYFGPGTRLTVT.

This clonotype was seen at least ten times. The rearrangement joins TRBV12-3 or TRBV12-4 to TRBJ2-6; 7 bases are a match to TRBD2. There are 18 residues in the CDR3. V shed 4 bases and J 0 bases; nucleotides not matched to a gene: 9. The CDR3 here is CASSSPSGYVSGANVLTF. The DNA for the CDR3 is TGTGCCAGCAGTTCTCCTAGCGGTTACGTCTCTGGGGCCAACGTCCTGACTTTC.

This clonotype was picked up many times. The rearrangement joins TRBV30 to TRBJ2-3, with D possibly being TRBD2 (5 bases). Trimming cost V 3 bases and J 8 bases, with 9 bases left between them. The CDR3 loop spans 11 amino acids. Germline V gene data show CDR1 as GTSNPN and CDR2 as SVGIG (reference sequence). CDR3 nucleotides: TGTGCCTGGAGAGACTATTCTACGCAGTATTTT. It codes for CAWRDYSTQYF. Supplemented by reference TRBV30 and TRBJ2-3, the full variable domain reads SQTIHQWPATLVQPVGSPLSLECTVEGTSNPNLYWYRQAAGRGLQLLFYSVGIGQISSEVPQNLSASRPQDRQFILSSKKLLLSDSGFYLCAWRDYSTQYFGPGTRLTVL.

In its sample, this clonotype was seen a few times. The V gene is TRBV6-1, the J gene TRBJ1-1; D is undetermined. Germline V gene lookup returns CDR1 MNHNS and CDR2 SASEGT. The CDR3 is 14 residues long. Between the trimmed V and J ends, which lost 6 bases and 0 bases, there was a span of 11 bases. DNA for the CDR3: TGTGCCAGCAGGGGAACAGCCCTGAACACTGAAGCTTTCTTT. It codes for CASRGTALNTEAFF.

Regarding this clonotype: Since a far larger clone is one base different, this is likely a read error. The chain employs TRBV20-1 and TRBJ2-3; 8 bases agree with TRBD2. Gene TRBJ2-7 matches the end of the DNA better, so the J call may be wrong. The V gene's germline CDR1 is DFQATT and CDR2 SNEGSKA (reference sequence). There are 15 residues in the CDR3. The CDR3 sequence is CSASPSAGGYNEQYF. CDR3 in DNA: TGCAGTGCTAGCCCGTCGGCGGGAGGCTACAATGAGCAGTACTTC.

This clonotype has a count of ten or more. The rearrangement links TRBV30 to TRBJ2-5; the D gene is possibly TRBD2 (6 bases). CDR1 is GTSNPN, CDR2 SVGIG, per germline (reference sequence). V gave up 3 bases and J gave up 5 bases, with 10 bases separating them. This CDR3 comprises 12 residues. In DNA form, the CDR3 reads TGTGCCTGGAGGCGGGAAGGGGAGACCCAGTACTTC. Amino acid sequence: CAWRREGETQYF.

In its sample, this clonotype was seen a few times. The rearrangement links TRBV27 to TRBJ2-7; a weak D match, TRBD2 (5 bases). With 5 bases removed from V and 6 bases from J, the gap between germline ends came to 8 bases. This CDR3 contains 11 residues. Per germline, CDR1 MNHEY and CDR2 SMNVEV (reference sequence). The CDR3 bases are TGTGCCAGCAGTAGAGAGGGCGAGCAGTACTTC. Amino acids: CASSREGEQYF.

This clonotype was seen ten or more times. The chain combines TRBV7-2 with TRBJ2-7, with D possibly being TRBD2 (6 bases). CDR1 is SGHTA and CDR2 is FQGNSA in the germline V gene. This CDR3 is built from 14 residues. V lost 2 bases, J lost 7 bases, and 15 bases lay in between. The CDR3: CASSLSPAGWEQYF. The CDR3 DNA is TGTGCCAGCAGCTTAAGCCCAGCGGGCTGGGAGCAGTACTTC. Full variable domain (missing parts from reference TRBV7-2 and TRBJ2-7): GAGVSQSPSNKVTEKGKDVELRCDPISGHTALYWYRQSLGQGLEFLIYFQGNSAPDKSGLPSDRFSAERTGGSVSTLTIQRTQQEDSAVYLCASSLSPAGWEQYFGPGTRLTVT.

This clonotype was seen repeatedly, ten times or more. V usage is TRBV6-2 or TRBV6-3 and J usage is TRBJ2-7, with TRBD2 matching 9 bases. CDR3 length equals 15 residues. Trimming took 6 bases from V and 4 from J; bases not matched to a gene: 10. Per germline, CDR1 MNHEY and CDR2 SVGEGT. DNA of the CDR3: TGTGCCAGCAGCCCTGCCGGGACTAGCAGTTACGAGCAGTACTTC. Encoded protein: CASSPAGTSSYEQYF.

This clonotype was seen ten or more times. The gene calls are TRBV7-2 and TRBJ1-1; no firm D call. The CDR3 extends over 15 amino acids. Germline CDR1 and CDR2: SGHTA and FQGNSA. Trimming left V 0 bases short and J 3 bases short, with 11 bases between. The CDR3 nucleotides are TGTGCCAGCAGCTTAGCATCTCCCTGGGACACTGAAGCTTTCTTT. Encoded protein: CASSLASPWDTEAFF.

The CDR3 nucleotides read TGTGCCAGCAGTGACGGACAGGGGGATAATTCACCCCTCCACTTT. Translating gives CASSDGQGDNSPLHF. This chain connects TRBV6-4 to TRBJ1-6; TRBD1 matches at 10 bases. Germline loops: CDR1 MRHNA, CDR2 SNTAGT. The CDR3 is 15 residues long. Germline trimming cut 2 bases from V and 5 bases from J; bases unmatched to any gene: 0.

Turning to this clonotype: A much larger clone lies one base from this, so it may be a read error. This chain links TRBV5-4 with TRBJ2-1; D possibly uses TRBD1 or TRBD2 (5 bases each). The CDR3 is 14 residues long. V was shortened by 3 bases and J by 5 bases, with 12 bases between the two germline ends. Germline CDR1 reads SGHNT; CDR2 reads YYREEE (reference sequence). CDR3 residues: CASSSDGANNEQFF. The CDR3 nucleotides read TGTGCCAGCAGCTCCGACGGGGCCAACAATGAGCAGTTCTTC.

This clonotype appeared many times. The chain joins TRBV30 to TRBJ1-1; no firm D call. Looked up from germline, CDR1 is GTSNPN and CDR2 is SVGIG (reference sequence). This CDR3 contains 11 residues. Between the trimmed V and J ends, which lost 3 bases and 1 base, there was a span of 3 bases. The DNA for the CDR3 is TGTGCCTGGAGAGCGAACACTGAAGCTTTCTTT. As protein: CAWRANTEAFF. Looking up the rest from reference TRBV30 and TRBJ1-1 gives the full variable domain: SQTIHQWPATLVQPVGSPLSLECTVEGTSNPNLYWYRQAAGRGLQLLFYSVGIGQISSEVPQNLSASRPQDRQFILSSKKLLLSDSGFYLCAWRANTEAFFGQGTRLTVV.

This clonotype was found a few times. The chain couples TRBV6-2 or TRBV6-3 to TRBJ2-1; 10 bases match TRBD1. The J segment lost 2 bases and the V segment lost 6 bases, leaving 7 bases of the junction unmatched. Germline CDR1 MNHEY, CDR2 SVGEGT. The CDR3 spans 16 residues. This CDR3 is CASRTRDRGAYNEQFF. CDR3 DNA sequence: TGTGCCAGCAGAACCCGGGACAGGGGTGCCTACAATGAGCAGTTCTTC.

About this clonotype: A read error may be the cause here, since a much bigger clone is one base away. V gene TRBV4-1 combines with J gene TRBJ2-7; the D call may be TRBD1 or TRBD2 (5 bases each). The CDR3 contains 15 residues. Germline-derived CDR1 and CDR2 are MGHRA and YSYEKL. V shed 5 bases and J shed 2 bases, with 16 bases lying between them. Here the CDR3 DNA reads TGCGCCAGCAGCGGTATCGGGGCTAGGACCTACGAGCAGTACTTC. This codes for CASSGIGARTYEQYF.